Listed here are 6 T cell receptor beta chains from one sample, sequenced in a study of vaccination and CD4 T cells after COVID-19 (dated by TCRdb to the early 2020s). No antigens are known for them. The treatment or condition label, read with the paper, signifies: 10-day PBMC culture with coronavirus spike peptide pools or control peptides (ViraFEST assay). CD4+ T cells from unexposed donors were collected before the COVID-19 pandemic (2011-2018). The library was prepared using PCR. Sequencing instrument: Illumina iSeq 100. DNA from cultured CD4+ T cells underwent TCR sequencing with the Oncomine TCR Beta short-read assay at the Johns Hopkins FTIC core. TCRdb applied fastp at Q25 and MiXCR to the public reads, then kept only in-frame beta chains. For every CDR3 protein sequence, its rows merge into one entry that carries the most common genes and DNA. For this sample there are 1,400 to 1,500 distinct CDR3 sequences; about 12% appear just once. The top ten clones comprise around a quarter of the sample.

Sequencing used CD4+ T cells from blood, cultured in vitro. The receptors shown here come from a human donor in good health.

This clonotype was observed a handful of times. This chain joins TRBV30 and TRBJ1-5, with D perhaps matching TRBD1 (5 bases). V was pared by 5 bases and J by 4 bases, with 12 bases between. The CDR3 extends over 13 amino acids. CDR1 GTSNPN and CDR2 SVGIG come from the germline V gene (reference sequence). The CDR3 nucleotides read TGTGCCTGGGGACGGGACCGAAATCAGCCCCAGCATTTT. Amino acid sequence: CAWGRDRNQPQHF.

This clonotype was observed a handful of times. The rearrangement uses TRBV18 and TRBJ2-1; unclear D gene. Germline values: CDR1 KGHSH, CDR2 LQKENI. The CDR3 has 16 amino acids. Trimming stripped 0 bases from V and 1 base from J, with 10 bases between. The CDR3 reads CASSPPGPRSYNEQFF. CDR3 sequence (DNA): TGTGCCAGCTCACCACCCGGGCCAAGGTCCTACAATGAGCAGTTCTTC. Supplemented by reference TRBV18 and TRBJ2-1, the full variable domain reads NAGVMQNPRHLVRRRGQEARLRCSPMKGHSHVYWYRQLPEEGLKFMVYLQKENIIDESGMPKERFSAEFPKEGPSILRIQQVVRGDSAAYFCASSPPGPRSYNEQFFGPGTRLTVL.

This clonotype is medium-sized. The V gene is TRBV7-9, the J gene TRBJ2-7, with 7 bases matching TRBD2. The germline gives CDR1 SEHNR, CDR2 FQNEAQ (reference sequence). The length of the CDR3 is 15 residues. The V and J ends lost 2 bases and 2 bases, in that order; junction bases with no gene match: 6. The CDR3 bases are TGTGCCAGCAGCTTACGGCGGGAGAACACCTACGAGCAGTACTTC. This codes for CASSLRRENTYEQYF.

V is TRBV19 and J is TRBJ2-3; 7 positions match TRBD2. J gave up 5 bases and V 9 bases, and 5 bases lay outside the gene matches. The length of the CDR3 is 12 residues. CDR1 and CDR2 (germline): LNHDA, SQIVND (reference sequence). The CDR3 loop is CASRLAGDTQYF. The CDR3 bases are TGTGCCAGCAGATTAGCGGGAGATACGCAGTATTTT.

The V gene is TRBV12-3 or TRBV12-4, the J gene TRBJ2-1; 10 positions match TRBD2. The CDR3 is made up of 14 amino acids. After removal of 4 bases from V and 7 bases from J, the junction contained 4 bases not matched to a gene. The CDR3 DNA is TGTGCCAGCAGTTCCAGCGGGGGGGCTAATGAGCAGTTCTTC. Encoded protein: CASSSSGGANEQFF.

This clonotype is medium-sized in the sample. The rearrangement uses TRBV7-3 and TRBJ2-1; weak D call: TRBD2 (7 bases). Germline CDR1 SGHTA, CDR2 FQGTGA. The CDR3 is made up of 17 amino acids. V gave up 2 bases and J gave up 4 bases, with 18 bases separating them. The CDR3 nucleotides read TGTGCCAGCAGCTTATTTAGGGGGGGCTACGGGTACAATGAGCAGTTCTTC. Amino acid sequence: CASSLFRGGYGYNEQFF.